This T cell receptor (beta chain) was sequenced in a study of blood T cell repertoires in COVID-19. With V trimmed by 5 bases and J by 2 bases, 11 bases remained unmatched. The CDR3 sequence is 17 residues long. The V gene's germline CDR1 is MGHDK and CDR2 SYGVNS. TCRdb's table, derived via immunoSEQ multiplex PCR, lists solely in-frame clones and lacks some. The data contain fewer than 60,000 clones, approximately 80% of them seen just once; the ten biggest clones take up roughly 4%. The receptor was derived from a man in his sixties with acute or convalescent COVID-19. The J gene is TRBJ1-2, the V gene TRBV25-1; 10 bases fit TRBD1. Sample: peripheral blood. The chain's CDR3 is CASSTGTGAGGNYGYTF. Here the CDR3 DNA reads TGTGCCAGCAGTACCGGGACAGGGGCGGGGGGAAACTATGGCTACACCTTC.